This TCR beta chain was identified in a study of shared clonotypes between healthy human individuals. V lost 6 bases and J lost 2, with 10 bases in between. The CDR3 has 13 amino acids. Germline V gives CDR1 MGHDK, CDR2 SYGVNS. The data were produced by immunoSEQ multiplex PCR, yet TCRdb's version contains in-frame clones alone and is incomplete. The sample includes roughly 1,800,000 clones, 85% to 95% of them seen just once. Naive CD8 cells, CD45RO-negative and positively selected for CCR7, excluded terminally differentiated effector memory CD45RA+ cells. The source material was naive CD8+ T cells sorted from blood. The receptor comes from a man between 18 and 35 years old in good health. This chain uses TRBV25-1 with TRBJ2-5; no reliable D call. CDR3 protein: CASRLTGQETQYF. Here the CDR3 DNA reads TGTGCCAGCAGACTAACGGGTCAAGAGACCCAGTACTTC.